The clone carrying this T cell receptor beta chain was observed once. The antigen is unknown. Researchers made the TCR library from RNA that was extracted from PBMCs. Patients came through an endocrinology department, and that department was in Xi'an, China. This sample was taken from a study of regulatory T cells in long-lasting Graves disease. Study conclusions and caveats: New patients shared fewer public clonotypes (around 970) than persistent patients did (approximately 2,700). Segments TRBV28, TRBJ1-2 and TRBJ2-5 showed preferential usage in persistent disease.

TCRdb re-called the reads with MiXCR, one entry per CDR3 protein. The sample consists of 1,500 to 2,000 distinct CDR3 sequences, roughly 59% of them appearing once. This CDR3 has 15 amino acids. The V end lost 7 bases, the J end lost 3 bases, and 19 bases lay between the germline ends. The germline V gene has CDR1 MNHNY and CDR2 SVGAGI (reference sequence). The material sequenced was peripheral blood mononuclear cells (PBMCs), taken with antithyroid drug treatment, in newly diagnosed or persistent Graves disease (not recorded which). The TCR was taken from a human donor with Graves disease. The chain employs TRBV6-6 and TRBJ2-7; TRBD2 is a possible D gene (5 bases). The CDR3 is CASISGRAAYYEQYF. The CDR3 DNA reads TGTGCCAGCATCTCCGGGCGGGCGGCCTACTACGAGCAGTACTTC.